The rows below give T cell receptor beta chains drawn from one sample of a study of blood T cell repertoires in COVID-19. Clones were sequenced by immunoSEQ multiplex PCR, and TCRdb holds only the in-frame ones, with some missing. The sample gives around 250,000 clones, approximately 80% of which show up once; about 2% is in the top ten. Sequencing used peripheral blood. These receptors were taken from a woman over 75 with acute or convalescent COVID-19. Both conserved end residues are part of each CDR3. Fields, in order: J gene, clone size, V gene, D gene, CDR3 protein, CDR3 DNA. The D gene is left open where the match is weak. Size tells how often a clone was seen (once, few, many) or the class of an expanded clone, and some rows leave it out.

J: TRBJ2-7; size: -; V: TRBV5-1; D: -; CDR3: CASSVRGQPYEQYF; DNA: TGCGCCAGCAGCGTCAGGGGTCAGCCCTACGAGCAGTACTTC
J: TRBJ2-2; size: -; V: TRBV3-1/TRBV3-2; D: -; CDR3: CASSQRTVDTGELFF; DNA: TGTGCCAGCAGCCAAAGGACAGTAGACACCGGGGAGCTGTTTTTT
J: TRBJ1-2; size: -; V: TRBV5-4; D: TRBD1; CDR3: CASSWAGQATYGYTF; DNA: TGTGCCAGCAGCTGGGCAGGACAGGCAACTTATGGCTACACCTTC
J: TRBJ2-5; size: -; V: TRBV19; D: TRBD2; CDR3: CASRARSRGQETQYF; DNA: TGTGCCAGTAGAGCCCGGTCGCGGGGGCAAGAGACCCAGTACTTC
J: TRBJ2-1; size: -; V: TRBV5-1; D: TRBD2; CDR3: CASSSGTSGDRQFF; DNA: TGCGCCAGCAGCTCGGGGACTAGCGGGGACCGGCAGTTCTTC
J: TRBJ2-3; size: -; V: TRBV5-1; D: TRBD1; CDR3: CASSTGQYTDTQYF; DNA: TGCGCCAGCAGCACGGGACAGTACACAGATACGCAGTATTTT
J: TRBJ2-1; size: -; V: TRBV7-3; D: TRBD2; CDR3: CASSSPAGTSGSNEQFF; DNA: TGTGCCAGCAGCTCCCCCGCGGGGACTAGCGGAAGCAATGAGCAGTTCTTC
J: TRBJ2-3; size: -; V: TRBV6-1; D: TRBD2; CDR3: CASSARTSGGRTDTQYF; DNA: TGTGCCAGCAGTGCCCGGACTAGCGGGGGTAGAACAGATACGCAGTATTTT
J: TRBJ1-1; size: few; V: TRBV29-1; D: -; CDR3: CSVEARRRNTEAFF; DNA: TGCAGCGTTGAAGCGCGGCGCAGGAACACTGAAGCTTTCTTT
J: TRBJ1-1; size: -; V: TRBV10-3; D: TRBD1; CDR3: CAISGDRGISSTEAFF; DNA: TGTGCCATCAGTGGGGACAGGGGAATAAGTAGCACTGAAGCTTTCTTT
J: TRBJ1-3; size: -; V: TRBV28; D: TRBD1; CDR3: CASSSLHRQGRGNTIYF; DNA: TGTGCCAGCAGTTCTCTTCATAGACAGGGCCGAGGAAACACCATATATTTT
J: TRBJ2-7; size: -; V: TRBV2; D: TRBD1; CDR3: CASLGTGASYEQYF; DNA: TGTGCCAGCCTCGGGACAGGGGCCTCCTACGAGCAGTACTTC
J: TRBJ2-7; size: -; V: TRBV7-9; D: TRBD2; CDR3: CASSPGTSDSYEQYF; DNA: TGTGCCAGCAGCCCCGGGACTAGCGATTCCTACGAGCAGTACTTC
J: TRBJ2-7; size: -; V: TRBV7-2; D: TRBD2; CDR3: CASSSLLAGEGKQYF; DNA: TGTGCCAGCAGCTCGCTACTAGCGGGAGAAGGAAAGCAGTACTTC
J: TRBJ1-1; size: -; V: TRBV5-1; D: -; CDR3: CASSSTRNTEAFF; DNA: TGCGCCAGCAGCTCCACACGAAACACTGAAGCTTTCTTT
J: TRBJ2-5; size: -; V: TRBV3-1/TRBV3-2; D: -; CDR3: CASSQGTVRETQYF; DNA: TGTGCCAGCAGCCAAGGAACAGTACGAGAGACCCAGTACTTC
J: TRBJ1-2; size: -; V: TRBV5-4; D: -; CDR3: CASSAQLSRYTF; DNA: TGTGCCAGCAGCGCCCAACTGAGCCGCTACACCTTC
J: TRBJ2-3; size: -; V: TRBV6-4; D: TRBD1; CDR3: CASSVAGGPSTDTQYF; DNA: TGTGCCAGCAGTGTGGCAGGGGGTCCCAGCACAGATACGCAGTATTTT
J: TRBJ2-1; size: -; V: TRBV18; D: TRBD1; CDR3: CASTPGQGKYNEQFF; DNA: TGTGCCAGCACTCCCGGACAGGGCAAATACAATGAGCAGTTCTTC
J: TRBJ1-6; size: -; V: TRBV6-6; D: -; CDR3: CASRYVNSPLHF; DNA: TGTGCCAGCAGATATGTGAATTCACCCCTCCACTTT
J: TRBJ1-5; size: -; V: TRBV28; D: TRBD1; CDR3: CASSSSGQGKQTQHF; DNA: TGTGCCAGCAGTTCATCAGGACAGGGGAAACAAACCCAGCATTTT
J: TRBJ1-2; size: -; V: TRBV4-3; D: -; CDR3: CASSQDYGGYGGYTF; DNA: TGCGCCAGCAGCCAAGATTATGGCGGATATGGTGGCTACACCTTC
J: TRBJ1-4; size: few; V: TRBV7-9; D: -; CDR3: CASSFRGLGSEKLFF; DNA: TGTGCCAGCAGCTTTAGAGGGCTAGGGAGTGAAAAACTGTTTTTT
J: TRBJ1-3; size: few; V: TRBV4-2; D: -; CDR3: CASSQAMAVGNTIYF; DNA: TGTGCCAGCAGCCAAGCAATGGCAGTCGGAAACACCATATATTTT
J: TRBJ2-3; size: -; V: TRBV7-9; D: -; CDR3: CASLGLASTDTQYF; DNA: TGTGCCAGCCTGGGGCTCGCTAGCACAGATACGCAGTATTTT
J: TRBJ2-2; size: -; V: TRBV9; D: -; CDR3: CASSLSEGPNTGELFF; DNA: TGTGCCAGCAGCCTTTCTGAGGGCCCGAACACCGGGGAGCTGTTTTTT
J: TRBJ2-1; size: -; V: TRBV11-2; D: TRBD2; CDR3: CASSPSIQAGGGDEQFF; DNA: TGTGCCAGCAGCCCGTCCATCCAAGCGGGGGGTGGGGATGAGCAGTTCTTC
J: TRBJ2-7; size: -; V: TRBV6-5; D: TRBD1; CDR3: CASSDRDRFEQYF; DNA: TGTGCCAGCAGCGATAGGGACAGGTTCGAGCAGTACTTC
J: TRBJ2-7; size: -; V: TRBV4-1; D: -; CDR3: CASSQDPVGEGVTYEQYF; DNA: TGCGCCAGCAGCCAAGATCCGGTTGGGGAGGGGGTAACCTACGAGCAGTACTTC
J: TRBJ2-1; size: -; V: TRBV4-2; D: -; CDR3: CASSPGLQDEQFF; DNA: TGTGCCAGCAGCCCAGGACTCCAGGATGAGCAGTTCTTC
J: TRBJ2-2; size: once; V: TRBV7-9; D: TRBD1; CDR3: CASSQSLRQGLNTGELFF; DNA: TGTGCCAGCAGTCAAAGCTTGCGACAGGGCTTGAACACCGGGGAGCTGTTTTTT
J: TRBJ1-1; size: -; V: TRBV2; D: TRBD1; CDR3: CASARDRAPGTEAFF; DNA: TGTGCCAGCGCCCGGGACAGGGCTCCGGGAACTGAAGCTTTCTTT
J: TRBJ2-7; size: -; V: TRBV11-2; D: -; CDR3: CASSLVLSYEQYF; DNA: TGTGCCAGCAGCTTAGTATTATCCTACGAGCAGTACTTC
J: TRBJ2-2; size: -; V: TRBV19; D: -; CDR3: CASSPAGSTGELFF; DNA: TGTGCCAGTAGTCCCGCGGGGTCCACCGGGGAGCTGTTTTTT
J: TRBJ2-1; size: -; V: TRBV7-2; D: -; CDR3: CASSSTTREVNEQFF; DNA: TGTGCCAGCAGCTCGACAACAAGGGAGGTCAATGAGCAGTTCTTC
J: TRBJ2-7; size: -; V: TRBV5-1; D: TRBD1; CDR3: CASSQGPGTGANEQYF; DNA: TGCGCCAGCAGCCAGGGTCCCGGGACAGGGGCGAACGAGCAGTACTTC
J: TRBJ1-5; size: -; V: TRBV7-8; D: -; CDR3: CASSLDQSQPQHF; DNA: TGTGCCAGCAGCTTAGATCAATCTCAGCCCCAGCATTTT
J: TRBJ1-4; size: -; V: TRBV5-8; D: -; CDR3: CASRPFTRTASNEKLFF; DNA: TGTGCCAGCAGGCCTTTTACAAGGACAGCCTCTAATGAAAAACTGTTTTTT
J: TRBJ2-7; size: -; V: TRBV28; D: -; CDR3: CASSDRLEDMQYF; DNA: TGTGCCAGCAGCGACAGGTTGGAAGATATGCAGTACTTC
J: TRBJ2-5; size: -; V: TRBV13; D: TRBD2; CDR3: CASSLGRGGLGETQYF; DNA: TGTGCCAGCAGCTTAGGCCGCGGGGGGCTTGGAGAGACCCAGTACTTC
J: TRBJ2-3; size: -; V: TRBV4-3; D: -; CDR3: CASSQDLSAGTDTQYF; DNA: TGCGCCAGCAGCCAAGATTTGAGCGCGGGGACAGATACGCAGTATTTT
J: TRBJ2-7; size: -; V: TRBV5-1; D: TRBD1; CDR3: CASSLEVLGTAAYEQYF; DNA: TGCGCCAGCAGCTTGGAAGTGCTAGGGACAGCCGCCTACGAGCAGTACTTC
J: TRBJ2-3; size: -; V: TRBV21-1; D: -; CDR3: CASSPQGGLAQYF; DNA: TGTGCCAGCAGCCCCCAGGGGGGACTAGCGCAGTATTTT
J: TRBJ1-5; size: few; V: TRBV28; D: -; CDR3: CASSLEGRKPQHF; DNA: TGTGCCAGCAGTTTAGAGGGTCGAAAGCCCCAGCATTTT
J: TRBJ2-2; size: -; V: TRBV7-2; D: TRBD1; CDR3: CASSSQTGVNTGELFF; DNA: TGTGCCAGCAGCTCTCAGACAGGGGTGAACACCGGGGAGCTGTTTTTT
J: TRBJ1-1; size: -; V: TRBV9; D: -; CDR3: CASSVDWSTEAFF; DNA: TGTGCCAGCAGCGTCGATTGGAGCACTGAAGCTTTCTTT
J: TRBJ1-4; size: -; V: TRBV2; D: -; CDR3: CASSVGGAGNEKLFF; DNA: TGTGCCAGCAGTGTAGGCGGGGCTGGTAATGAAAAACTGTTTTTT
J: TRBJ2-1; size: -; V: TRBV7-2; D: TRBD2; CDR3: CASSSRLARDKFF; DNA: TGTGCCAGCAGCTCCAGACTAGCGAGGGACAAGTTCTTC